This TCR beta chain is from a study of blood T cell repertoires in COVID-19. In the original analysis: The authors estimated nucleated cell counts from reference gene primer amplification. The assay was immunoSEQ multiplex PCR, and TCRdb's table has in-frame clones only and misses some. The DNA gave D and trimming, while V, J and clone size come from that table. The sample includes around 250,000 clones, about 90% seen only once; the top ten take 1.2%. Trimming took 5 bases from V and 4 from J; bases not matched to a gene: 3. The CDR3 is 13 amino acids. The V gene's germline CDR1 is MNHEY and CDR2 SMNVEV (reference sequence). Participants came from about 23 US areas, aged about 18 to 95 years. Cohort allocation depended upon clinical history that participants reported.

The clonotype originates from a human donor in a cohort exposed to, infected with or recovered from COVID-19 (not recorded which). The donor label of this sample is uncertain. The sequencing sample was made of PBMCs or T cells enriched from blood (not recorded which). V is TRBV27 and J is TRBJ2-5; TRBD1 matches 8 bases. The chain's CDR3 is CASSSDRGETQYF. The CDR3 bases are TGTGCCAGCAGTAGTGACAGGGGAGAGACCCAGTACTTC.